These T cell receptor beta chains were read from a single sample in a study of a mutant IDH1 vaccine in newly diagnosed glioma. Their cognate antigens are unknown. TCRdb's copy holds only in-frame clones and misses some; the assay was immunoSEQ multiplex PCR. The sample contains under 35,000 clones, roughly 76% of which appear only once. Source: PBMCs, taken from a glioma patient whose treatment included an IDH1 peptide vaccine. The receptors were sampled from a man aged 50 to 59 with glioma. Both conserved end residues are part of each CDR3. Fields, in order: CDR3 protein, V gene.

CASSSIARLTDTQYF | TRBV6-5
CASSRGGREWEETQYF | TRBV7-9
CASSQDPGGYGSPLHF | TRBV4-3
CASKREQGLGNTIYF | TRBV19
CASSLAGTSYEQYF | TRBV7-9
CASSLSDAKQYF | TRBV5-5
CASSLVGSAMRWEKLFF | TRBV11-2
CASSNRAEAFF | TRBV6-5
CASSLPGLAGAGTQYF | TRBV11-3
CASSLDSGYNTEAFF | TRBV5-1
CASSEHSITEAFF | TRBV6-1
CATRGGTSGRYNEQFF | TRBV15
CASSLAGTQPQHF | TRBV27
CASSPTGTFTDTQYF | TRBV14
CASSWTGQETQYF | TRBV5-1
CSVVGGSNTGELFF | TRBV29-1
CASSQESGDGELFF | TRBV4-3
CASSVGGFGNTIYF | TRBV9
CSVERGRGGEQYF | TRBV29-1
CASSLTTGTNYGYTF | TRBV5-1
CARTGTKGLAKNIQYF | TRBV2
CASSPEGYETQYF | TRBV18
CASSPAGGPQPQHF | TRBV7-9
CASSPVESGGEGYTF | TRBV7-9
CAVQGPGYEQYF | TRBV6-6
CASSLGHRNTEAFF | TRBV13
CASSPRQGSTDTQYF | TRBV18
CASSHDTGPLEQYF | TRBV4-1
CASSQGGAGNYEQYF | TRBV4-1
CASSIGAEEFYGYTF | TRBV19
CSVEQGSPYEQYF | TRBV29-1
CASSLMGSTGELFF | TRBV11-2
CASSLALGLSSYEQYF | TRBV5-1
CASSQGLFNEQFF | TRBV4-1
CASSNSGFYNEQFF | TRBV7-9
CASRPGGNTGELFF | TRBV28
CASSYGRGQPQHF | TRBV6-5
CSLNVRANTEAFF | TRBV29-1
CAWKAPDLSGTQYF | TRBV30
CASSQEGLAGLYEQYF | TRBV4-2
CASSLGGTGSSYNSPLHF | TRBV5-1
CASSRNREKLFF | TRBV2
CASSRTGGFLETQYF | TRBV5-1
CASSRLGTGVNIQYF | TRBV5-4
CASSLLVGNQPQHF | TRBV5-6